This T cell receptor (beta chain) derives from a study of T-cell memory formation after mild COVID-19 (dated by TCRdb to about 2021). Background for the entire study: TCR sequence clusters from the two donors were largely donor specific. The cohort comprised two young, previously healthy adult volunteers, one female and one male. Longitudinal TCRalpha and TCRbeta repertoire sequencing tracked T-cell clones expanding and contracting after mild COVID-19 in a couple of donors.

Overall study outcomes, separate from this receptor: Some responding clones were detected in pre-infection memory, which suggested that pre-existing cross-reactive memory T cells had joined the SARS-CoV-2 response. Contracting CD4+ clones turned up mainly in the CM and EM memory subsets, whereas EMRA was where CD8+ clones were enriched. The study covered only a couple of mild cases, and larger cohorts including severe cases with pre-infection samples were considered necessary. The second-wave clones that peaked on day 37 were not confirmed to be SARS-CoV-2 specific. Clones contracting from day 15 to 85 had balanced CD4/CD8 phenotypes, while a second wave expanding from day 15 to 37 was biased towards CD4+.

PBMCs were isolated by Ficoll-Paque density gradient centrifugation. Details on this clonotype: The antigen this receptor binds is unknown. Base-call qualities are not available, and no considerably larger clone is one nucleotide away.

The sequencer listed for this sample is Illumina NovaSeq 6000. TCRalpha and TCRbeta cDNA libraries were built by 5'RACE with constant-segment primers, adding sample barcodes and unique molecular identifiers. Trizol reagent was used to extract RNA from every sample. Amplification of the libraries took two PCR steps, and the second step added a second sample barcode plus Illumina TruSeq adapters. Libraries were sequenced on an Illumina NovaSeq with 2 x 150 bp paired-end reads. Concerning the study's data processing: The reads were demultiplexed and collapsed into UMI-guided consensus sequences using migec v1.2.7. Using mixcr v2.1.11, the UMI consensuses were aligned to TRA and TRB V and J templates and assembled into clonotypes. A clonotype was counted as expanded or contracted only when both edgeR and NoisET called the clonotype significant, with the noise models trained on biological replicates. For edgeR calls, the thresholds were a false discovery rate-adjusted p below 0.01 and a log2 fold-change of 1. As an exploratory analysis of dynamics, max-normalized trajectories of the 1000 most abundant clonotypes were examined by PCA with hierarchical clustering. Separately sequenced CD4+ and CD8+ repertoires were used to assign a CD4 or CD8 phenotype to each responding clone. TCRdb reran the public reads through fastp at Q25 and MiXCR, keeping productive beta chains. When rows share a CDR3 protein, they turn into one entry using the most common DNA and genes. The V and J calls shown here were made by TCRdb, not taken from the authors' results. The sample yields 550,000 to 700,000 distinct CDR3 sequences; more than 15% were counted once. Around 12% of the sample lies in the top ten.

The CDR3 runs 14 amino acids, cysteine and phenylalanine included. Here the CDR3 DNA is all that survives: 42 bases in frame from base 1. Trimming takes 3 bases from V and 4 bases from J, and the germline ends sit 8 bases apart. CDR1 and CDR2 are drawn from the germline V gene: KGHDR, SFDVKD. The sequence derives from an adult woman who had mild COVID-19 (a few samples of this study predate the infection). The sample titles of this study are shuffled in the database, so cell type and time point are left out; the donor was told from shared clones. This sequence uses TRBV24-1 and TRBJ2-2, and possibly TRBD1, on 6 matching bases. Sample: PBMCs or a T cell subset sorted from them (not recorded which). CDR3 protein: CATSDTQGTGELFF. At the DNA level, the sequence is TGTGCCACCAGTGATACACAGGGCACCGGGGAGCTGTTTTTT.